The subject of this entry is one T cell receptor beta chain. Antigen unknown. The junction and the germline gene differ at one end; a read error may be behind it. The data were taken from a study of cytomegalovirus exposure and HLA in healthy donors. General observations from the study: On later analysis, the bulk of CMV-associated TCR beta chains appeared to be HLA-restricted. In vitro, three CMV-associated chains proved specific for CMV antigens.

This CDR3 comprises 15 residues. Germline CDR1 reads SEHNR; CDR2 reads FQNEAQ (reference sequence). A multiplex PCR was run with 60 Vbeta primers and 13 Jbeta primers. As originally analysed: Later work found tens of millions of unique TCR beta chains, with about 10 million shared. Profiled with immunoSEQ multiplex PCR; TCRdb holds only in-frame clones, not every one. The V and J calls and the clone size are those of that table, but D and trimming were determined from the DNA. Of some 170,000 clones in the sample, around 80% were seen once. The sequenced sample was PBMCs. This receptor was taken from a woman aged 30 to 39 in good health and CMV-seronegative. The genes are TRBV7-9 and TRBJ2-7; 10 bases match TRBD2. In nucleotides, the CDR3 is TGTTCCAGCAGATCCGGGCTAGCGGGGGAATACGAGCAGTACTTC. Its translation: CSSRSGLAGEYEQYF.